Below are 16 T cell receptor beta chains sequenced from a single sample in a study of blood T cell repertoires in COVID-19. Repertoires were generated with immunoSEQ multiplex PCR, while TCRdb's copy carries only in-frame clones and drops some. The sample has some 300,000 clones; 88% are singletons. The sequenced sample was PBMCs or T cells enriched from blood (not recorded which). All receptors come from a woman under 40 who had recovered from COVID-19.

The J gene is TRBJ2-5, the V gene TRBV5-1; TRBD2 might be the D (6 bases). This CDR3 has 13 residues. Trimming removed 2 bases from V and 5 bases from J, with 10 bases in between. CDR1 is SGHRS, CDR2 YFSETQ, per germline. The CDR3, as DNA: TGCGCCAGCAGCTTTGGTCTAGCGGAGACCCAGTACTTC. Translated: CASSFGLAETQYF.

The chain uses TRBV10-2 and TRBJ1-6, with a weak D call TRBD1 (6 bases). The CDR3 totals 17 residues. The germline V gene has CDR1 WSHSY and CDR2 SAAADI. Trimming left V 7 bases short and J 6 bases short, with 22 bases between. CDR3 protein: CASMGARFLSPNSPLHF. CDR3 bases: TGCGCCAGCATGGGGGCCAGATTCCTTTCTCCTAATTCACCCCTCCACTTT.

This chain's CDR3 is CASSLMIAGNEQFF. In DNA, the CDR3 is TGTGCCAGCAGCTTAATGATAGCGGGGAATGAGCAGTTCTTC. The chain is built from TRBV11-3 and TRBJ2-1, with 8 bases that match TRBD2. The J segment lost 7 bases and the V segment lost 2 bases, leaving 4 bases of the junction unmatched. Germline V gene data show CDR1 as SGHNT and CDR2 as YENEEA. The CDR3 runs 14 residues.

The chain uses TRBV7-3 and TRBJ2-7, with D unclear. Germline lookup yields CDR1 SGHTA and CDR2 FQGTGA. CDR3 length: 14 amino acids. V was cut by 9 bases and J by 3 bases, with 18 bases left in between. CDR3 in amino acids: CARSLGPLYYEQYF. The DNA of the CDR3 is TGTGCCAGGTCCCTTGGGCCGCTTTACTACGAGCAGTACTTC.

This chain connects TRBV11-2 to TRBJ1-2; D may be TRBD1 (6 bases). The V end was cut by 6 bases, the J end by 3 bases, with 14 bases between. The CDR3 loop spans 14 amino acids. Germline V lookup: CDR1 SGHAT, CDR2 FQNNGV. In DNA form, the CDR3 reads TGTGCCAGCAGGCCCACAGGGTTTCACTATGGCTACACCTTC. Translated, it gives CASRPTGFHYGYTF.

The chain joins TRBV19 to TRBJ2-5, with D possibly matching TRBD1 (6 bases). In germline, CDR1 is LNHDA, CDR2 SQIVND (reference sequence). The CDR3 totals 18 residues. V was cut by 2 bases and J by 0 bases, with 19 bases left in between. CDR3 sequence reads: CASSITAGAHWYQETQYF. In DNA form, the CDR3 reads TGTGCCAGTAGTATAACTGCAGGGGCGCATTGGTACCAAGAGACCCAGTACTTC. Looking up the rest from reference TRBV19 and TRBJ2-5 gives the full variable domain: DGGITQSPKYLFRKEGQNVTLSCEQNLNHDAMYWYRQDPGQGLRLIYYSQIVNDFQKGDIAEGYSVSREKKESFPLTVTSAQKNPTAFYLCASSITAGAHWYQETQYFGPGTRLLVL.

The V call is TRBV4-2, the J call TRBJ1-3; unclear D gene. V lost 0 bases and J 4 bases, leaving 10 bases between the germline ends. Germline CDR1 LGHNA, CDR2 YNFKEQ. The CDR3 sequence is 15 residues long. The DNA for the CDR3 is TGTGCCAGCAGCCAAGATGCCAGTTTGGGAAACACCATATATTTT. Protein sequence: CASSQDASLGNTIYF.

The genes are TRBV2 and TRBJ2-7, with TRBD2 identical over 9 bases. The V and J ends lost 10 bases and 3 bases, in that order; junction bases with no gene match: 4. This CDR3 has 12 amino acids. Germline lookup yields CDR1 SNHLY and CDR2 FYNNEI. CDR3 protein: CANRAGGYEQYF. CDR3 coding DNA: TGTGCCAATCGAGCGGGGGGCTACGAGCAGTACTTC.

The rearrangement uses TRBV27 and TRBJ1-5, with D uncertain. V was clipped by 0 bases and J by 4 bases, with 10 bases between them. Germline V lookup: CDR1 MNHEY, CDR2 SMNVEV (reference sequence). The CDR3 runs to 15 residues. The DNA for the CDR3 is TGTGCCAGCAGTTTATCGGGCGGGTTTAATCAGCCCCAGCATTTT. Amino acid sequence: CASSLSGGFNQPQHF.

The chain has TRBV5-1 and TRBJ2-2; 11 nucleotides align to TRBD2. Germline V gene lookup returns CDR1 SGHRS and CDR2 YFSETQ. Unmatched junction bases numbered 4, after V lost 4 bases and J lost 5 bases. CDR3 size: 15 residues. The CDR3 loop reads CASSPSSGRTGELFF. The CDR3 DNA reads TGCGCCAGCAGCCCCTCTAGCGGGAGGACCGGGGAGCTGTTTTTT.

The chain recombines TRBV2 with TRBJ1-6; tentative D call: TRBD1 (6 bases). V was trimmed by 6 bases and J by 11 bases, leaving 17 bases between them. The V gene's germline CDR1 is SNHLY and CDR2 FYNNEI. The CDR3 extends over 14 amino acids. For the CDR3, the DNA is TGTGCCAGCAGGCTTAGGACAGTTGAGGCACCCCTCCACTTT. Translating gives CASRLRTVEAPLHF.

This clone was recorded only once. V is TRBV10-2 and J is TRBJ1-1, with 7 positions matching TRBD1. This CDR3 is built from 15 residues. J lost 0 bases, V lost 2 bases, and 3 bases had no gene match. Looked up from germline, CDR1 is WSHSY and CDR2 is SAAADI. The DNA of the CDR3 is TGCGCCAGCAGTGAGATGGGACAGATGAACACTGAAGCTTTCTTT. Protein: CASSEMGQMNTEAFF.

The chain combines TRBV9 with TRBJ1-1, with 9 bases aligning to TRBD1. The CDR3 consists of 15 residues. CDR1 and CDR2 (germline): SGDLS, YYNGEE. V lost 4 bases, J lost 1 base, and 5 bases stayed unmatched. This CDR3 is CASSRTGVGNTEAFF. CDR3 DNA: TGTGCCAGCAGCAGGACAGGGGTGGGGAACACTGAAGCTTTCTTT.

V is TRBV6-5 and J is TRBJ1-3; TRBD1 might be the D (5 bases). The germline gives CDR1 MNHEY, CDR2 SVGAGI. The CDR3 is 15 amino acids. V lost 5 bases and J 0 bases, leaving 11 bases between the germline ends. The CDR3 DNA follows: TGTGCCAGCAGTCCTGCTAGGGGCTCTGGAAACACCATATATTTT. Its protein product is CASSPARGSGNTIYF.

CDR3 bases: TGTGCCAGCAGTGAAGGTCAGGGCCCAACTAATGAAAAACTGTTTTTT. As protein: CASSEGQGPTNEKLFF. The chain uses TRBV6-1 and TRBJ1-4, with D perhaps matching TRBD1 (5 bases). V shed 1 base and J shed 0 bases, with 9 bases lying between them. From germline, CDR1 is MNHNS and CDR2 SASEGT. The CDR3 runs 16 residues.

This clone was seen only once. The chain links TRBV6-2 or TRBV6-3 to TRBJ1-5, with TRBD1 identical over 7 bases. CDR1 MNHEY and CDR2 SVGEGT come from the germline V gene. The CDR3 is 20 amino acids. J lost 0 bases, V lost 0 bases, and 14 bases had no gene match. The CDR3 sequence: CASSYSMPRGWTISNQPQHF. CDR3 DNA: TGTGCCAGCAGTTACTCGATGCCCAGGGGGTGGACCATTAGCAATCAGCCCCAGCATTTT.